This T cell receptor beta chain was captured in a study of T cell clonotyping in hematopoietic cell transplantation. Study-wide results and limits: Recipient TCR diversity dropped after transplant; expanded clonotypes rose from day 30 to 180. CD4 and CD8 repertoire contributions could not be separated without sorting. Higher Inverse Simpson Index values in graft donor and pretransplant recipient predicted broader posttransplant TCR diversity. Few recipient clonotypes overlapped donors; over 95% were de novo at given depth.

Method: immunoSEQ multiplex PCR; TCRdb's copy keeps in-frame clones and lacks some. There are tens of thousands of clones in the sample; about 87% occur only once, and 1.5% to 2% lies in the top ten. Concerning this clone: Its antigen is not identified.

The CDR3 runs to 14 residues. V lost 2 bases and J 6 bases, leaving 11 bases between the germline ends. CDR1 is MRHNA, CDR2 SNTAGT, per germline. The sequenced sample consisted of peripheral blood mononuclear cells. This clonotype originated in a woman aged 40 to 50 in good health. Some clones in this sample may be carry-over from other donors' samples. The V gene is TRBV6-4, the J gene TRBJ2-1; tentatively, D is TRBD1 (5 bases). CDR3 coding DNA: TGTGCCAGCAGTGACAGGGGCTACTTCAATGAGCAGTTCTTC. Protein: CASSDRGYFNEQFF.